A single sample is the source of the 5 T cell receptor beta chains below, sequenced in a study of CD8+ T cells in alopecia areata. The treatment: oral pan-JAK inhibitor, 5-10 mg twice daily. RNA extraction was followed by reverse transcription into cDNA, which acted as the sequencing template. This table comes from immunoSEQ multiplex PCR, and its TCRdb copy is limited to in-frame clones, with some not included. The sample lists about 200,000 clones, more than 45% occurring once. The sample was CD4+ T cells sorted from blood, taken at week 24, from a patient treated with tofacitinib. Receptor source: a human donor with alopecia areata.

The chain joins TRBV2 to TRBJ2-5, with D unresolved. V lost 8 bases and J lost 4, with 11 bases in between. Germline V lookup: CDR1 SNHLY, CDR2 FYNNEI. CDR3 length equals 12 residues. This chain's CDR3 is CASSVPGETQYF. In nucleotides, the CDR3 is TGTGCCAGCTCGGTCCCAGGAGAGACCCAGTACTTC.

Points on this clone: Other DNA sequences in this sample translate to the same CDR3. The chain joins TRBV5-1 to TRBJ2-5, with D unresolved. V lost 0 bases and J 5 bases, leaving 8 bases between the germline ends. Germline values: CDR1 SGHRS, CDR2 YFSETQ. This CDR3 comprises 13 residues. The chain's CDR3 is CASSLALGETQYF. The CDR3 DNA reads TGCGCCAGCAGCTTGGCCCTCGGGGAGACCCAGTACTTC.

The gene calls are TRBV5-5 and TRBJ2-5; 7 positions match TRBD2. The germline V gene has CDR1 SGHKS and CDR2 YYEKEE (reference sequence). This CDR3 has 15 amino acids. With V trimmed by 0 bases and J by 3 bases, 5 bases remained unmatched. The CDR3 spells CASSLVQGGEETQYF. The CDR3 DNA reads TGTGCCAGCAGCTTGGTTCAGGGAGGGGAAGAGACCCAGTACTTC. The variable domain in full, with the rest retrieved from reference TRBV5-5 and TRBJ2-5, is DAGVTQSPTHLIKTRGQQVTLRCSPISGHKSVSWYQQVLGQGPQFIFQYYEKEERGRGNFPDRFSARQFPNYSSELNVNALLLGDSALYLCASSLVQGGEETQYFGPGTRLLVL.

This clone was seen more than once but under ten times. The V gene is TRBV4-1, the J gene TRBJ2-3, with TRBD1 matching over 7 bases. The V segment lost 4 bases and the J segment 0 bases; nucleotides outside the gene matches: 4. The CDR3 is 15 residues long. The V gene's germline CDR1 is MGHRA and CDR2 YSYEKL. This CDR3 is CASSPLTGSTDTQYF. CDR3 nucleotide sequence: TGCGCCAGCAGCCCACTGACAGGGAGCACAGATACGCAGTATTTT.

In this sample, this clone turned up a few times. The V call is TRBV4-1, the J call TRBJ1-2, with a weak D call TRBD1 (6 bases). V was trimmed by 1 base and J by 3 bases, leaving 12 bases between them. CDR1 and CDR2 (germline): MGHRA, YSYEKL. The CDR3 contains 15 residues. CDR3 loop: CASSQVPTGDYGYTF. CDR3 sequence (DNA): TGCGCCAGCAGCCAAGTTCCGACAGGAGACTATGGCTACACCTTC.